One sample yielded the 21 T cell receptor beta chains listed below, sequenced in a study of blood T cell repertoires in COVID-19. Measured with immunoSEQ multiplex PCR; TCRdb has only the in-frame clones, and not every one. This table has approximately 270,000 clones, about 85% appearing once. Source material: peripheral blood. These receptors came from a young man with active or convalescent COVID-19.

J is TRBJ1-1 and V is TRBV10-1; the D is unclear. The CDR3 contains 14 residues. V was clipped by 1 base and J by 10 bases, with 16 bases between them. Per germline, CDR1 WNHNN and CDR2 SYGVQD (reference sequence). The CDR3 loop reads CASSELAGWVGAFF. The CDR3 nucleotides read TGCGCCAGCAGTGAGTTGGCAGGCTGGGTGGGAGCTTTCTTT.

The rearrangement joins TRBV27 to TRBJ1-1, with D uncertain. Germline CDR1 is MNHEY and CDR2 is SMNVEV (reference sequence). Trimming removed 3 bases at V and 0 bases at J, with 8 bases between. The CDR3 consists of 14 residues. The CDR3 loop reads CASSFSGMNTEAFF. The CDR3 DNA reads TGTGCCAGCAGTTTTTCGGGGATGAACACTGAAGCTTTCTTT.

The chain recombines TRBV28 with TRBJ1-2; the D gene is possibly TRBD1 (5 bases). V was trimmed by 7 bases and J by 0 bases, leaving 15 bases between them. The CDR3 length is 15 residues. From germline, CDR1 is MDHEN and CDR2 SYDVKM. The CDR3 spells CASNGPGPSNYGYTF. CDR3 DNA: TGTGCCAGCAATGGGCCAGGGCCATCTAACTATGGCTACACCTTC.

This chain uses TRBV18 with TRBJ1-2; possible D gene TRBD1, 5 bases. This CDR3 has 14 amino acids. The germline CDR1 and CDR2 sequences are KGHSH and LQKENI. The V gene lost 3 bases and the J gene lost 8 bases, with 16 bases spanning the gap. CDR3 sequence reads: CASSPTQEFGGYTF. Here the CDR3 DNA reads TGTGCCAGCTCACCGACACAGGAGTTCGGAGGCTACACCTTC.

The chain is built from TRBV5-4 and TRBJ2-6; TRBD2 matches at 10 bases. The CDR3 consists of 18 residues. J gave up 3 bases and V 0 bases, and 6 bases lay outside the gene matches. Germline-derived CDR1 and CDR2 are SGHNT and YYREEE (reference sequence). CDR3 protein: CASSLGRAGGLGANVLTF. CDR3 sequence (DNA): TGTGCCAGCAGCTTGGGCCGAGCGGGGGGGCTTGGGGCCAACGTCCTGACTTTC.

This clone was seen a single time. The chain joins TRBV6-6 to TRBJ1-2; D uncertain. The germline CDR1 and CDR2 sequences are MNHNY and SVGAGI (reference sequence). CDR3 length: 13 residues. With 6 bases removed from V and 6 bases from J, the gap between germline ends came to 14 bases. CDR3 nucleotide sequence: TGTGCCAGCAGGGCCGATCTTACAGATGGCTACACCTTC. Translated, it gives CASRADLTDGYTF.

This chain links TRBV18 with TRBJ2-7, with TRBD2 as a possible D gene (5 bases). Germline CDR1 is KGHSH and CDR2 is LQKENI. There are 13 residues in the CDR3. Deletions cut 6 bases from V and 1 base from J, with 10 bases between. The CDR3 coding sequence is TGTGCCAGCTCCGGACTTCTTTCCTACGAGCAGTACTTC. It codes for CASSGLLSYEQYF.

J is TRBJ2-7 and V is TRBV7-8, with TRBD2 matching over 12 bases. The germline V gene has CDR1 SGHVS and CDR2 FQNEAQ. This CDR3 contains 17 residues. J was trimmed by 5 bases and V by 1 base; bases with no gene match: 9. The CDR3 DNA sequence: TGTGCCAGCAGCTTAGGCCTGACTAGCGGGGGCCTGCACGAGCAGTACTTC. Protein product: CASSLGLTSGGLHEQYF.

CDR3 sequence (DNA): TGTGCCAGCAGCGAACAGGGGGCGTATGGGGCCAACGTCCTGACTTTC. Translating it yields CASSEQGAYGANVLTF. The J gene is TRBJ2-6, the V gene TRBV6-1; 9 bases match TRBD1. This CDR3 is built from 16 residues. Per the germline V gene, CDR1 is MNHNS and CDR2 is SASEGT. Trimming at V came to 6 bases and at J to 3 bases, leaving 6 bases not matched to a gene.

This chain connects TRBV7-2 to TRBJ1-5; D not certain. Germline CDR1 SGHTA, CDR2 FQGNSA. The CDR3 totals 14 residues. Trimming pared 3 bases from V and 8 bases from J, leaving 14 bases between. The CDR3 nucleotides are TGTGCCAGCAGCTTTACCAACCAAGCGAAGCCCCAGCATTTT. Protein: CASSFTNQAKPQHF.

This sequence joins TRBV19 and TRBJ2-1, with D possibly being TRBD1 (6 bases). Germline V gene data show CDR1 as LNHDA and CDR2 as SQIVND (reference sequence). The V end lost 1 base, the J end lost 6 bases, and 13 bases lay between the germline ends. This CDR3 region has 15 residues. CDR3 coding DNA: TGTGCCAGTAGTATAGCAACAGGGAAAAGCAATGAGCAGTTCTTC. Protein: CASSIATGKSNEQFF.

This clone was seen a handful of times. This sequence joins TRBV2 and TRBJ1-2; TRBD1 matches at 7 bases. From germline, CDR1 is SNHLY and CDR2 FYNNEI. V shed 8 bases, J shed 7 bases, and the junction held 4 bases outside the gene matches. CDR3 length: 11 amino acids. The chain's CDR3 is CASGAGGGYTF. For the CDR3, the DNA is TGTGCCAGCGGCGCAGGGGGTGGCTACACCTTC.

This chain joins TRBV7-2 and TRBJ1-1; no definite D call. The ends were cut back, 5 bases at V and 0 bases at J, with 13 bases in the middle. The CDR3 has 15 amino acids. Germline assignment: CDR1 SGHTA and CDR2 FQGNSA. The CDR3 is CASSPSWALNTEAFF. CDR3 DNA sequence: TGTGCCAGCAGCCCGTCCTGGGCTTTGAACACTGAAGCTTTCTTT.

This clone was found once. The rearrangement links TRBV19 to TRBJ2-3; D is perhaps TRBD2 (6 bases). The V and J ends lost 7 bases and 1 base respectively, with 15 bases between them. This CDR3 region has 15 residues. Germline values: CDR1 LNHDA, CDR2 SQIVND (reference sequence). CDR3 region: CASNLWEEGTDTQYF. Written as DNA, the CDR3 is TGTGCCAGTAATTTGTGGGAGGAGGGCACAGATACGCAGTATTTT.

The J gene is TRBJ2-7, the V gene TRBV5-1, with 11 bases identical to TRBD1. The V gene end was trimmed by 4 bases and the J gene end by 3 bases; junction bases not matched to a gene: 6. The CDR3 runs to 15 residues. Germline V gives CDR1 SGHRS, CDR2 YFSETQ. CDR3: CASSPGTGGFYEQYF. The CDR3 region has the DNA TGCGCCAGCAGCCCGGGGACAGGGGGTTTCTACGAGCAGTACTTC.

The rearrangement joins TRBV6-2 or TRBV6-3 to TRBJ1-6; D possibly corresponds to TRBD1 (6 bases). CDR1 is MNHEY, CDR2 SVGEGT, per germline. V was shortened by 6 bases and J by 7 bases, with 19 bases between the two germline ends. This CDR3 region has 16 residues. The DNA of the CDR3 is TGTGCCAGCAGCCCCACGCAGGGGACCCTCAATTCACCCCTCCACTTT. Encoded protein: CASSPTQGTLNSPLHF.

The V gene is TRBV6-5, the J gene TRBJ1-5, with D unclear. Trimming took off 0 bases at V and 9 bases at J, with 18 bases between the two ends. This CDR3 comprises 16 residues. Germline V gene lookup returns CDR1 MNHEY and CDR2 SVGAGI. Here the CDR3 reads CASSYSMRSSRWPQHF. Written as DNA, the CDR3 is TGTGCCAGCAGTTACTCGATGAGATCCTCCCGGTGGCCCCAGCATTTT.

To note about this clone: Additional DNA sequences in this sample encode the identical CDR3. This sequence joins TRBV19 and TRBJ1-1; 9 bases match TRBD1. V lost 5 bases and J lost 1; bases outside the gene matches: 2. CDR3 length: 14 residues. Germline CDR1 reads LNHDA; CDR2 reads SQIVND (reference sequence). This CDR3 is CASSRQGENTEAFF. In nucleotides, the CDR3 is TGTGCCAGTAGTCGACAGGGGGAGAACACTGAAGCTTTCTTT.

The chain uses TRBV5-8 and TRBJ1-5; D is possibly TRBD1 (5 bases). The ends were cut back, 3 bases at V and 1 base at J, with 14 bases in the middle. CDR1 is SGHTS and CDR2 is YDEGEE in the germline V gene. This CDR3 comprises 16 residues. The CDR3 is CASSSVGELSNQPQHF. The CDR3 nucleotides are TGTGCCAGCAGCTCCGTAGGGGAATTGAGCAATCAGCCCCAGCATTTT.

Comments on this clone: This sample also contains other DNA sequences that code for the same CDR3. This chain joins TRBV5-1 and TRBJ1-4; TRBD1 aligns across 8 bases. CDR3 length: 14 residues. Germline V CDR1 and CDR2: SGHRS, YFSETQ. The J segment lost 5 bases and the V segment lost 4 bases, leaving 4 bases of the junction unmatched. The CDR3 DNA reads TGCGCCAGCAGCCCTGGACAGGGAAATGAAAAACTGTTTTTT. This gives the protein CASSPGQGNEKLFF.

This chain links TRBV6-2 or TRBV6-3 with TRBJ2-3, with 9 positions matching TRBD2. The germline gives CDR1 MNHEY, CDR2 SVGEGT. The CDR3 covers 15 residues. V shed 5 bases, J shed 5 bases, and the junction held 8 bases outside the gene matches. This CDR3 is CASSPLGGGGDTQYF. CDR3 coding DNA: TGTGCCAGCAGTCCCCTAGGCGGGGGGGGAGATACGCAGTATTTT.